This TCR beta chain was documented in a study of T cell changes during pregnancy in multiple sclerosis. Sequencing used immunoSEQ multiplex PCR; TCRdb keeps in-frame clones, though not all of them. The data show 75,000 to 90,000 clones, around 93% seen once. There are 12 residues in the CDR3. Trimming shortened V by 2 bases and J by 8 bases, and 9 bases separated the two germline ends. CDR1 and CDR2 (germline): MNHEY, SMNVEV (reference sequence). This TCR was recovered from a female donor in good health, serving as a control in a pregnancy study. Some clones in this sample may be carry-over from other donors' samples. The chain recombines TRBV27 with TRBJ1-1, with TRBD1 as a possible D gene (6 bases). The sample here was PBMCs, taken in the first trimester of pregnancy. For the CDR3, the DNA is TGTGCCAGCAGTTTAATTGGGGGCGAAGCTTTCTTT. Translating gives CASSLIGGEAFF.